This T cell receptor (beta chain) emerged from a study of CD4+ T cells in melanoma (dated by TCRdb to the early 2020s). Notes on the research overall: Neoantigen-specific CD4+ T cells in human melanoma were what the study investigated. Broader findings and caveats from the paper: Neoantigen-specific CD4+ T cells were reported to be correlated with the function of CD8+ T cells, macrophages and B cells. According to the report, neoantigen-specific CD4+ T cells in melanoma displayed diverse differentiation states.

On this clone: Its binding antigen is unknown. It has no much larger one-base neighbor in the sample; base qualities were not kept.

Patients with melanoma were used as donors. A distance of 11 bases separates the germline ends of V and J, which lose 1 base and 10 bases respectively. As encoded in the germline V gene, CDR1 is SGHTA while CDR2 is FQGTGA. Including cysteine and phenylalanine, the CDR3 has 13 amino acids. The CDR3 DNA has 39 bases and is translated from base 1. Receptor libraries were prepared by the immunoSEQ multiplex PCR assay. TCRdb retrieved this table from immuneACCESS and kept in-frame rearrangements only. Not all clones are present; in checked studies, unresolved V genes account for under half, and no reason is known for the remainder. The table for this sample lists more than 110,000 clones; about nine tenths of them were counted only once. Approximately 1.4% of the sample rests with the top ten.

The sequence came from a human donor with melanoma. The sequence joins TRBV7-3 to TRBJ2-1, with the D gene not clear enough to name. DNA sequence: TGTGCCAGCAGCTTAAGGGCCGCCACAGAGCAGTTCTTC. This codes for CASSLRAATEQFF. Reference TRBV7-3 and TRBJ2-1 proteins supply the regions before and after the CDR3; the full variable domain is: GAGVSQTPSNKVTEKGKYVELRCDPISGHTALYWYRQSLGQGPEFLIYFQGTGAADDSGLPNDRFFAVRPEGSVSTLKIQRTERGDSAVYLCASSLRAATEQFFGPGTRLTVL.